What follows describes a single TCR beta chain. Its antigen remains undetermined. From the cysteine through the phenylalanine, the CDR3 covers 15 amino acids. No DNA accompanies this entry. The germline V gene sets CDR1 to MGHDK and CDR2 to SYGVNS. The source of the sample is a study of T cells expressing NK-cell markers (dated by TCRdb to the early 2020s). In terms of the full investigation: In sorted CD3+CD56+NKG2C+, CD3+CD56+NKG2C- and CD3+CD56-NKG2C+ T-cell subsets from several donors, TCR beta-chain repertoires were profiled. Among the eight sequenced donors, seven were HCMV-seropositive and one was HCMV-seronegative. All eight donors whose samples were sequenced were randomly selected healthy volunteers, three of them men and five women. The libraries were sequenced on Illumina HiSeq 2000/2500, MiSeq or NextSeq, producing 2 x 150 bp reads.

What the authors observed across the whole study: Those dominant clonotypes were again the most abundant among CD3+CD56-NKG2C+ cells in a few donors, at about 25-65%. Whether the expanded NKG2C-expressing T cell clones were specific for HCMV antigens remained unclear. For roughly six donors, the dominant CD3+CD56+NKG2C+ clonotypes were among the top 10 CD8+ clonotypes and accounted for roughly 1.0-8% of CD8+ T cells.

HCMV serostatus was determined by detecting HCMV-specific IgG in serum with a commercial ELISA kit. Peripheral blood mononuclear cells were isolated from blood by Ficoll density gradient centrifugation. Instrument on record: Illumina HiSeq 2000. The TCR beta cDNA libraries were made using 5'RACE template switching, a step that added both a universal primer site and unique molecular identifiers. cDNA synthesis was primed from the TCR beta constant segment, followed by two successive PCR amplification steps. The study's processing was this. Reads were demultiplexed and grouped by UMI with MIGEC, and clonotypes were assembled and quantified with MiTCR. To remove erroneous sequences, TCR cDNA sequences were retained only when supported by two or more reads. The tcR package was used for downstream repertoire analysis, and clonotypes were matched across fractions by CDR3 nucleotide sequence plus V segment. VDJmatch was used to annotate antigen specificity against VDJdb, with one amino acid substitution in CDR3 allowed. Following reprocessing of the reads by TCRdb, the data hold one row per CDR3 protein sequence and no DNA is available. The V and J calls come from TCRdb's annotation, not from the publication. This sample's table carries over 350,000 distinct CDR3 sequences. The ten largest clones capture roughly a tenth of the sample.

The sequence derives from a woman aged 45 to 65 in good health. Donor details come from another sample of the same person, matched by shared clones. Sequencing was performed on blood T cells: a sorted CD56 or NKG2C T cell subset, CD4+ or CD8+ T cells, or bulk PBMC T cells (not recorded which). The sequence is built from TRBV25-1 and TRBJ2-2; there is no DNA to check the TCRdb D call of TRBD2. The CDR3 sequence is CASSSLGREPGELFF.